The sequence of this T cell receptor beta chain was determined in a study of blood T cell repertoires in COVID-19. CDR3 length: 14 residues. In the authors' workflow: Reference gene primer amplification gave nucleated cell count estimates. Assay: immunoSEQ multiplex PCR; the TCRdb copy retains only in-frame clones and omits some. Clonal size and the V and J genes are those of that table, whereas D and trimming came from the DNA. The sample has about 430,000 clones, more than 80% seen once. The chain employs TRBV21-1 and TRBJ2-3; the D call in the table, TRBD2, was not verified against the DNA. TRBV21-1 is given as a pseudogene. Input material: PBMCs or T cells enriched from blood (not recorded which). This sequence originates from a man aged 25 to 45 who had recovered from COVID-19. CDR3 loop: CASRNSGTPDTQYF. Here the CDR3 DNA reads TGTGCCAGCAGGAATAGCGGGACCCCAGATACGCAGTATTTT.